Listed below are T cell receptor beta chains from one sample, sequenced in a study of blood T cell repertoires in COVID-19. The method was immunoSEQ multiplex PCR; TCRdb's version includes in-frame clones alone and lacks a portion of them. The sample records approximately 210,000 clones, 70% to 90% being singletons. The material sequenced was PBMCs or T cells enriched from blood (not recorded which). The receptors here all came from a man in his thirties or forties with acute COVID-19. Both conserved end residues are part of each CDR3. A D gene is named only where the DNA matches it firmly. Not every row has a clone size; where given, it reads once, few, many or a size class.

J gene | V gene | clone size | D gene | CDR3 protein | CDR3 DNA
TRBJ2-1 | TRBV27 | NA | NA | CASSNYPRATNEQFF | TGTGCCAGCAGCAACTACCCTCGCGCCACCAATGAGCAGTTCTTC
TRBJ1-2 | TRBV30 | NA | NA | CAWGPAGKYGYTF | TGTGCCTGGGGACCGGCAGGGAAGTATGGCTACACCTTC
TRBJ1-5 | TRBV2 | once | NA | CASSENQGLGNQPQHF | TGTGCCAGCAGTGAGAACCAGGGGCTGGGCAATCAGCCCCAGCATTTT
TRBJ2-2 | TRBV6-1 | NA | NA | CASSGFRAGELFF | TGTGCCAGCAGTGGATTTCGGGCCGGGGAGCTGTTTTTT
TRBJ1-6 | TRBV18 | NA | NA | CASSPETGPSYNSPLHF | TGTGCCAGCTCACCAGAGACAGGTCCCTCCTATAATTCACCCCTCCACTTT
TRBJ2-1 | TRBV6-4 | NA | NA | CASSRGPYNEQFF | TGTGCCAGCAGCAGGGGACCCTACAATGAGCAGTTCTTC
TRBJ1-2 | TRBV29-1 | NA | TRBD1 | CSVAGGRDDEVYGYTF | TGCAGCGTAGCAGGGGGGCGAGATGATGAGGTCTATGGCTACACCTTC
TRBJ1-3 | TRBV9 | few | NA | CASSVSTVPPGENTIYF | TGTGCCAGCAGCGTATCGACGGTGCCGCCCGGAGAAAACACCATATATTTT
TRBJ2-7 | TRBV6-5 | few | TRBD1 | CASSPGPPTGAEQYF | TGTGCCAGCAGTCCGGGTCCTCCGACAGGGGCCGAGCAGTACTTC
TRBJ2-7 | TRBV28 | few | NA | CASNSFGGRYEQYF | TGTGCCAGCAATTCCTTCGGGGGGCGCTACGAGCAGTACTTC
TRBJ2-2 | TRBV12-5 | few | TRBD2 | CATARGGGTGELFF | TGTGCTACGGCTAGGGGCGGGGGGACCGGGGAGCTGTTTTTT
TRBJ1-3 | TRBV5-1 | NA | TRBD1 | CASSFGDRATGNTIYF | TGCGCCAGCAGCTTCGGGGACAGGGCGACTGGAAACACCATATATTTT
TRBJ1-1 | TRBV5-5 | NA | NA | CASSLAKNTGNTEAFF | TGTGCCAGCAGCTTGGCCAAAAATACAGGGAACACTGAAGCTTTCTTT
TRBJ1-3 | TRBV13 | NA | TRBD1 | CASSLTGAGNTIYF | TGTGCCAGCAGTCTTACAGGGGCTGGAAACACCATATATTTT
TRBJ1-2 | TRBV29-1 | NA | NA | CSVDSLNYGYTF | TGCAGCGTTGACAGTCTTAACTATGGCTACACCTTC
TRBJ2-5 | TRBV7-2 | once | TRBD2 | CASSLPLLAGKTETQYF | TGTGCCAGCAGCTTACCCCTCCTAGCGGGGAAAACAGAGACCCAGTACTTC
TRBJ2-7 | TRBV6-5 | NA | NA | CASSLNYEQYF | TGTGCCAGCAGTCTAAACTACGAGCAGTACTTC
TRBJ2-5 | TRBV6-5 | NA | TRBD2 | CASKRLAGAGETQYF | TGTGCCAGCAAAAGACTAGCGGGGGCGGGTGAGACCCAGTACTTC
TRBJ2-3 | TRBV6-5 | NA | NA | CASSTGVGTDTQYF | TGTGCCAGCAGTACGGGGGTTGGGACAGATACGCAGTATTTT
TRBJ2-7 | TRBV19 | NA | NA | CASSLGHSYEQYF | TGTGCCAGTAGTTTGGGACACTCCTACGAGCAGTACTTC
TRBJ2-7 | TRBV27 | NA | NA | CASKQGPYEQYF | TGTGCCAGCAAACAGGGCCCCTACGAGCAGTACTTC
TRBJ1-1 | TRBV27 | NA | TRBD1 | CASSPPGQTREAFF | TGTGCCAGCAGTCCACCGGGACAGACAAGGGAAGCTTTCTTT
TRBJ2-2 | TRBV9 | NA | NA | CASSVNSQEANTGELFF | TGTGCCAGCAGCGTAAACTCACAGGAAGCGAACACCGGGGAGCTGTTTTTT
TRBJ2-2 | TRBV19 | NA | TRBD1 | CASSISGTVIAGELFF | TGTGCCAGTAGCATTTCCGGGACAGTGATTGCCGGGGAGCTGTTTTTT
TRBJ2-1 | TRBV7-6 | NA | NA | CASRLGLGDNEQFF | TGTGCCAGCAGGTTGGGGCTAGGGGACAATGAGCAGTTCTTC
TRBJ2-7 | TRBV19 | NA | NA | CASSYGVEQYF | TGTGCCAGTAGTTACGGGGTCGAGCAGTACTTC
TRBJ1-1 | TRBV7-9 | NA | NA | CASSVGRGAFF | TGTGCCAGCAGCGTAGGACGGGGAGCTTTCTTT
TRBJ1-2 | TRBV23-1 | NA | TRBD1 | CASSQSTGENVYGYTF | TGCGCCAGCAGTCAATCTACAGGGGAAAATGTCTATGGCTACACCTTC
TRBJ1-5 | TRBV5-5 | NA | TRBD1 | CASSGGTGNSNQPQHF | TGTGCCAGCAGCGGAGGGACAGGGAATAGCAATCAGCCCCAGCATTTT
TRBJ1-6 | TRBV20-1 | NA | NA | CSATDNSYNSPLHF | TGCAGTGCTACTGACAACTCCTATAATTCACCCCTCCACTTT
TRBJ1-2 | TRBV12-3/TRBV12-4 | once | NA | CASSLTGEGGYTF | TGTGCCAGCAGTTTAACGGGGGAAGGTGGCTACACCTTC
TRBJ1-2 | TRBV19 | NA | NA | CASRGIGGLRF | TGTGCCAGTAGAGGGATCGGGGGGCTCCGCTTC
TRBJ2-7 | TRBV9 | NA | TRBD1 | CASSVGTGGSYEQYF | TGTGCCAGCAGCGTAGGGACAGGGGGCTCTTACGAGCAGTACTTC
TRBJ1-1 | TRBV28 | once | NA | CASSLWGGNTEAFF | TGTGCCAGCAGTTTATGGGGGGGGAACACTGAAGCTTTCTTT
TRBJ1-1 | TRBV6-5 | NA | TRBD1 | CASLQGGSTEAFF | TGTGCCAGCCTCCAGGGGGGCAGCACTGAAGCTTTCTTT
TRBJ1-1 | TRBV5-1 | NA | NA | CASRRDVGGSSNTEAFF | TGCGCCAGCAGAAGGGATGTGGGAGGATCGTCGAACACTGAAGCTTTCTTT
TRBJ1-5 | TRBV6-5 | once | NA | CASSQQGSQPQHF | TGTGCCAGCAGTCAACAGGGAAGTCAGCCCCAGCATTTT
TRBJ2-4 | TRBV3-1/TRBV3-2 | NA | NA | CASSQITAGMRNIQYF | TGTGCCAGCAGCCAAATAACCGCAGGGATGAGAAACATTCAGTACTTC
TRBJ2-3 | TRBV7-9 | NA | TRBD2 | CASSLGLATLTDTQYF | TGTGCCAGCAGCTTAGGACTAGCGACACTCACAGATACGCAGTATTTT
TRBJ2-3 | TRBV10-2 | NA | TRBD1 | CASSEQGADTQYF | TGCGCCAGCAGTGAACAGGGGGCAGATACGCAGTATTTT
TRBJ2-3 | TRBV2 | NA | NA | CASRSSRATGATDTQYF | TGTGCCAGCAGGAGTTCAAGGGCGACAGGTGCAACAGATACGCAGTATTTT
TRBJ1-2 | TRBV5-1 | few | NA | CASSLSGSGYTF | TGCGCCAGCAGCTTGTCCGGGTCTGGCTACACCTTC
TRBJ2-7 | TRBV10-3 | NA | TRBD2 | CAISPSGGDYEQYF | TGTGCCATCAGTCCTAGCGGGGGGGACTACGAGCAGTACTTC
TRBJ1-5 | TRBV6-1 | NA | NA | CASSEGTPYQPQHF | TGTGCCAGCAGTGAGGGGACTCCTTACCAGCCCCAGCATTTT
TRBJ1-5 | TRBV5-6 | NA | NA | CASSFSGQPQHF | TGTGCCAGCAGCTTCTCAGGGCAGCCCCAGCATTTT
TRBJ2-1 | TRBV3-1/TRBV3-2 | NA | TRBD1 | CASSLGQGANEQFF | TGTGCCAGCAGCCTCGGACAGGGGGCCAATGAGCAGTTCTTC
TRBJ2-7 | TRBV10-3 | NA | TRBD1 | CAISVDRGSYEQYF | TGTGCCATCAGTGTCGACAGGGGGAGCTACGAGCAGTACTTC